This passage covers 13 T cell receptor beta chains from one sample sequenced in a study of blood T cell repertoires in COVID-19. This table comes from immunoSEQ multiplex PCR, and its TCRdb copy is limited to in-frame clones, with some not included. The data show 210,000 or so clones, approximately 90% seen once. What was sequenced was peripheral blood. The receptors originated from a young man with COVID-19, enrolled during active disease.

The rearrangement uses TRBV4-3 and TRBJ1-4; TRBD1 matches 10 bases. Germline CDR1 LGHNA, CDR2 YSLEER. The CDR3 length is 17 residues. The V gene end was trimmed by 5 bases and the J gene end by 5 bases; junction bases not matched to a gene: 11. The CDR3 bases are TGCGCCAGCAGCTCTTTCCAGACAGGGGGCGGGAATGAAAAACTGTTTTTT. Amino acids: CASSSFQTGGGNEKLFF.

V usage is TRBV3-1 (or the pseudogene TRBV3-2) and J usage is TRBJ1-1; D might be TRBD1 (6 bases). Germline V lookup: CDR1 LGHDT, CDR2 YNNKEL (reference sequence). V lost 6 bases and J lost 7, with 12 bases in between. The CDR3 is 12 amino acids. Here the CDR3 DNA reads TGTGCCAGCAGATTTTCGACAGGTGAAGCTTTCTTT. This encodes CASRFSTGEAFF.

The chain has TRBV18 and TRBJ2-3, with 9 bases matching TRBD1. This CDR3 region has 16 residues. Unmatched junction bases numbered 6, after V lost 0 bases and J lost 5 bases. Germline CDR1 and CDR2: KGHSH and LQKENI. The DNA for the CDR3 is TGTGCCAGCTCACCACCGTCGGGACAGGGTGGAGATACGCAGTATTTT. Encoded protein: CASSPPSGQGGDTQYF.

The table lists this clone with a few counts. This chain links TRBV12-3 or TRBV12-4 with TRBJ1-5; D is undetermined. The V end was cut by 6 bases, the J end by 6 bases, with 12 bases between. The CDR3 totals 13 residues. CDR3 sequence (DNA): TGTGCCAGCAGGGCCTCGGGGTCTCAGCCCCAGCATTTT. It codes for CASRASGSQPQHF.

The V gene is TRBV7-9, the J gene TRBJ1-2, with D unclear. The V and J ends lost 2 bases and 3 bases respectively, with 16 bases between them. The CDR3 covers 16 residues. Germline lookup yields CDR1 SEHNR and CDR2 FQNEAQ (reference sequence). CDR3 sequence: CASSLWAVRRDYGYTF. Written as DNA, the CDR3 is TGTGCCAGCAGCTTATGGGCAGTCCGACGTGACTATGGCTACACCTTC.

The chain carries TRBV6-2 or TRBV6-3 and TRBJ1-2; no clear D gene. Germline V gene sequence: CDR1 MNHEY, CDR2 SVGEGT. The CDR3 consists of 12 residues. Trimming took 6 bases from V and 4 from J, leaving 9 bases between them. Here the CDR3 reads CASSREPYGYTF. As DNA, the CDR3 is TGTGCCAGCAGCCGGGAGCCCTATGGCTACACCTTC.

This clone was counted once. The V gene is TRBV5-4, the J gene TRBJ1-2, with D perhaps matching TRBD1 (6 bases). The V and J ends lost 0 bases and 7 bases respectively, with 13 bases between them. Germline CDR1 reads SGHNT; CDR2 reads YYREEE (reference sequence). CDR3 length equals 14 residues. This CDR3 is CASSLEAGAGGYTF. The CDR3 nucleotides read TGTGCCAGCAGCTTGGAGGCGGGGGCGGGTGGCTACACCTTC.

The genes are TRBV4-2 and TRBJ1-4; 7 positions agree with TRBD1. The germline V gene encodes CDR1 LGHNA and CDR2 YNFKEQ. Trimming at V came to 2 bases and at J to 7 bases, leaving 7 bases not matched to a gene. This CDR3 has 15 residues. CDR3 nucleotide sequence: TGTGCCAGCAGCCAAAACAGGGGTGGAGGTGAAAAACTGTTTTTT. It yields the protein CASSQNRGGGEKLFF.

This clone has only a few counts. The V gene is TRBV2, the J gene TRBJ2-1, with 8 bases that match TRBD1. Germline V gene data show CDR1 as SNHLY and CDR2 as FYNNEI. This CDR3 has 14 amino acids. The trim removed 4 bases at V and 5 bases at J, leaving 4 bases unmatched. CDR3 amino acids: CASSGGTGNNEQFF. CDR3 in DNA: TGTGCCAGCAGTGGCGGGACAGGCAACAATGAGCAGTTCTTC. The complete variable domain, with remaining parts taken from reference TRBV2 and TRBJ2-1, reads EPEVTQTPSHQVTQMGQEVILRCVPISNHLYFYWYRQILGQKVEFLVSFYNNEISEKSEIFDDQFSVERPDGSNFTLKIRSTKLEDSAMYFCASSGGTGNNEQFFGPGTRLTVL.

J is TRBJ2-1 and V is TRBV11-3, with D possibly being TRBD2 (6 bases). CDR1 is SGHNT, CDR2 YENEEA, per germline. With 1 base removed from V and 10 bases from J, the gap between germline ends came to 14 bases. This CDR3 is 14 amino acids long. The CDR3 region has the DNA TGTGCCAGCAGCTTAGTAATGGGGGGATCAGAGCAGTTCTTC. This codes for CASSLVMGGSEQFF. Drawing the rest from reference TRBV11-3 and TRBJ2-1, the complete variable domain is EAGVVQSPRYKIIEKKQPVAFWCNPISGHNTLYWYLQNLGQGPELLIRYENEEAVDDSQLPKDRFSAERLKGVDSTLKIQPAELGDSAVYLCASSLVMGGSEQFFGPGTRLTVL.

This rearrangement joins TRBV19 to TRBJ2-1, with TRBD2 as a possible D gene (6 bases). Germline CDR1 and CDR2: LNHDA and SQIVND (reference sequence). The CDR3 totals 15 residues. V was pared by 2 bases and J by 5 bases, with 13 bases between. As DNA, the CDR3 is TGTGCCAGTAGTATATTCGGGAGATCTAACAATGAGCAGTTCTTC. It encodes CASSIFGRSNNEQFF.

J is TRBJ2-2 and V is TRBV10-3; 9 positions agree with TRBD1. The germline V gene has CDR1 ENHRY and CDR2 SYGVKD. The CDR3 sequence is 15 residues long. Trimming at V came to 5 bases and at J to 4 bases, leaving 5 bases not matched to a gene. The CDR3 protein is CAISRTGDGTGELFF. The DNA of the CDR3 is TGTGCCATCAGTCGGACAGGGGACGGCACCGGGGAGCTGTTTTTT.

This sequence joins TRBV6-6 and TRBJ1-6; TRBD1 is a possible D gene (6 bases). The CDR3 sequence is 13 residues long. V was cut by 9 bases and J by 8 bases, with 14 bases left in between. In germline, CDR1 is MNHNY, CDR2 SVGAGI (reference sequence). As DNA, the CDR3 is TGTGCCAGTCTACAGGGACCCTATTCACCCCTCCACTTT. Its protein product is CASLQGPYSPLHF.